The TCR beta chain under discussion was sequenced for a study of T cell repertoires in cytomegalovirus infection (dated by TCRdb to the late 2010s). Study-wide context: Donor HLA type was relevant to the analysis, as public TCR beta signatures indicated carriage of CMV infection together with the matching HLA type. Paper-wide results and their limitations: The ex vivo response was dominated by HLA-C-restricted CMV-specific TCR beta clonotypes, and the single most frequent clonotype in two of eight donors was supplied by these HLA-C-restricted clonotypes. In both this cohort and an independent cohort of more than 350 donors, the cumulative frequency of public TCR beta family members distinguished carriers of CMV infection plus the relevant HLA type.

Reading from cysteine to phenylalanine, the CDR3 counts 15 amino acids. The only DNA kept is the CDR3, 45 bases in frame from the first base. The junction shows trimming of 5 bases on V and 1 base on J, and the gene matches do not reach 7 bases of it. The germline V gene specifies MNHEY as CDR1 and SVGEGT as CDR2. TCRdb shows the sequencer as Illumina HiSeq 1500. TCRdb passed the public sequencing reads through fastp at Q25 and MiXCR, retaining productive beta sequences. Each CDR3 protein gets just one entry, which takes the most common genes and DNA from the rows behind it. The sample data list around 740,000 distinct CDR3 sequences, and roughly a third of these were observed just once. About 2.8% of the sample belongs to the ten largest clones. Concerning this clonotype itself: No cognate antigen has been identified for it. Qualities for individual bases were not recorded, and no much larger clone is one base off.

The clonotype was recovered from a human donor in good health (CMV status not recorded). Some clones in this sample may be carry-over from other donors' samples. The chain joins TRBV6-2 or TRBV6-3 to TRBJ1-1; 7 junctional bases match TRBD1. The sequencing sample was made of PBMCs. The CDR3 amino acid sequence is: CASSKPGQPNTEAFF. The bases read TGTGCCAGCAGTAAACCGGGACAGCCGAACACTGAAGCTTTCTTT.